The next 22 T cell receptor beta chains were all read from a single sample in a study of cytomegalovirus exposure and HLA in healthy donors. PCR amplification relied on 60 Vbeta primers (plus 13 Jbeta primers). Only in-frame clones appear in the TCRdb table, and some are missing; sequencing was by immunoSEQ multiplex PCR. The table has approximately 150,000 clones, under 70% seen once. Sequences were obtained from PBMCs. All receptors come from a woman aged 40 to 49 in good health and CMV-seropositive.

The rearrangement joins TRBV4-3 to TRBJ2-2, with TRBD2 matching over 9 bases. The CDR3 sequence is 16 residues long. Germline CDR1 LGHNA, CDR2 YSLEER. With 3 bases clipped from V and 6 bases from J, the junction kept 8 bases outside the gene matches. The CDR3 here is CASSQVSGRGSGELFF. In nucleotides, the CDR3 is TGCGCCAGCAGCCAGGTTAGCGGGAGAGGATCCGGGGAGCTGTTTTTT.

This clone was seen a handful of times. The rearrangement links TRBV28 to TRBJ1-2; D possibly corresponds to TRBD1 (6 bases). Germline V gene data show CDR1 as MDHEN and CDR2 as SYDVKM. Trimming shortened V by 8 bases and J by 8 bases, and 15 bases separated the two germline ends. CDR3 size: 12 residues. The CDR3 is CASLGGARGYTF. The CDR3 DNA follows: TGTGCCAGCCTGGGGGGGGCACGGGGCTACACCTTC.

This clone was seen more than once but under ten times. V usage is TRBV28 and J usage is TRBJ2-5; 8 bases map to TRBD1. This CDR3 has 15 amino acids. The germline V gene has CDR1 MDHEN and CDR2 SYDVKM. V lost 5 bases, J lost 5 bases, and 10 bases stayed unmatched. The CDR3 nucleotides read TGTGCCAGCAGTAAACGGACAGGGAAGGCGGAGACCCAGTACTTC. This sequence encodes CASSKRTGKAETQYF.

This rearrangement joins TRBV13 to TRBJ1-1; D is perhaps TRBD1 (5 bases). The CDR3 has 12 amino acids. The germline CDR1 and CDR2 sequences are PRHDT and FYEKMQ (reference sequence). The V end was cut by 1 base, the J end by 11 bases, with 11 bases between. CDR3 amino acids: CASSLDRGKAFF. The CDR3 DNA is TGTGCCAGCAGCTTAGATCGGGGGAAGGCTTTCTTT. Together with reference TRBV13 and TRBJ1-1, the CDR3 gives the full variable domain: AAGVIQSPRHLIKEKRETATLKCYPIPRHDTVYWYQQGPGQDPQFLISFYEKMQSDKGSIPDRFSAQQFSDYHSELNMSSLELGDSALYFCASSLDRGKAFFGQGTRLTVV.

V is TRBV19 and J is TRBJ2-5; D may be TRBD2 (6 bases). The end of the DNA fits TRBJ2-7 better, so the J call may be wrong. The CDR3 has 15 residues. Germline lookup yields CDR1 LNHDA and CDR2 SQIVND (reference sequence). The CDR3 DNA sequence: TGTGCCAGTAGTATCGGGAGTTCGAGCTCCTACGAGCAGTACTTC. Its translation is CASSIGSSSSYEQYF.

The rearrangement joins TRBV6-8 to TRBJ2-1, with D unresolved. V dropped 2 bases and J dropped 8 bases, with 10 bases sitting between them. Germline V gene lookup returns CDR1 MNHGY and CDR2 SAAAGT. CDR3 length: 13 amino acids. The CDR3 coding sequence is TGTGCCAGCAGTTACCCGAGGCGCGATGAGCAGTTCTTC. Translated, it gives CASSYPRRDEQFF.

The chain links TRBV5-4 to TRBJ2-1; TRBD2 might be the D (5 bases). Trimming shortened V by 0 bases and J by 2 bases, and 12 bases separated the two germline ends. The germline V gene has CDR1 SGHNT and CDR2 YYREEE (reference sequence). The CDR3 extends over 16 amino acids. The CDR3 bases are TGTGCCAGCAGCTTGGAGCGCGGAGGCGCCTACAATGAGCAGTTCTTC. It encodes CASSLERGGAYNEQFF. The full variable domain, its missing parts supplied by reference TRBV5-4 and TRBJ2-1, is ETGVTQSPTHLIKTRGQQVTLRCSSQSGHNTVSWYQQALGQGPQFIFQYYREEENGRGNFPPRFSGLQFPNYSSELNVNALELDDSALYLCASSLERGGAYNEQFFGPGTRLTVL.

The rearrangement uses TRBV4-3 and TRBJ2-3, with 9 positions matching TRBD1. The trim removed 6 bases at V and 6 bases at J, leaving 10 bases unmatched. CDR1 and CDR2 from the germline V gene are LGHNA and YSLEER. The CDR3 runs to 15 residues. The CDR3 loop is CASRPGQGKLDTQYF. The CDR3 nucleotides are TGCGCCAGCAGACCGGGACAGGGTAAATTGGATACGCAGTATTTT.

The rearrangement joins TRBV11-3 to TRBJ1-2; D is perhaps TRBD1 (5 bases). Trimming took off 2 bases at V and 7 bases at J, with 11 bases between the two ends. Germline V lookup: CDR1 SGHNT, CDR2 YENEEA. The CDR3 extends over 13 amino acids. CDR3 sequence (DNA): TGTGCCAGCAGCTTATCGCAGGGTAGTGGCTACACCTTC. It codes for CASSLSQGSGYTF.

The chain recombines TRBV5-1 with TRBJ1-3; tentative D call: TRBD1 (6 bases). The CDR3 loop spans 16 amino acids. Trimming took off 4 bases at V and 0 bases at J, with 14 bases between the two ends. Germline-derived CDR1 and CDR2 are SGHRS and YFSETQ. The CDR3 loop reads CASSKGQSSSGNTIYF. Here the CDR3 DNA reads TGCGCCAGCAGCAAAGGACAGAGCAGCTCTGGAAACACCATATATTTT.

The genes are TRBV7-3 and TRBJ1-1; no definite D call. Germline CDR1 and CDR2: SGHTA and FQGTGA. Trimming took off 2 bases at V and 0 bases at J, with 4 bases between the two ends. The CDR3 totals 13 residues. The CDR3 protein is CASSLQMNTEAFF. The CDR3 nucleotides are TGTGCCAGCAGCTTACAGATGAACACTGAAGCTTTCTTT.

The chain couples TRBV7-2 to TRBJ2-2; TRBD2 agrees at 7 bases. Germline V gives CDR1 SGHTA, CDR2 FQGNSA. The CDR3 covers 12 residues. The V and J ends lost 6 bases and 5 bases, in that order; junction bases with no gene match: 0. CDR3 nucleotide sequence: TGTGCCAGCAGGGGGGGGACCGGGGAGCTGTTTTTT. This encodes CASRGGTGELFF.

The chain couples TRBV4-2 to TRBJ2-7, with D possibly TRBD2 on 6 matching bases. Germline assignment: CDR1 LGHNA and CDR2 YNFKEQ. The CDR3 consists of 15 residues. Trimming pared 1 base from V and 0 bases from J, leaving 10 bases between. The CDR3 DNA follows: TGTGCCAGCAGCCAAGTGGAGGGTGGCTCCTACGAGCAGTACTTC. It codes for CASSQVEGGSYEQYF.

The chain couples TRBV4-2 to TRBJ2-1; tentative D call: TRBD1 (6 bases). The CDR3 extends over 15 amino acids. V was shortened by 0 bases and J by 12 bases, with 18 bases between the two germline ends. In germline, CDR1 is LGHNA, CDR2 YNFKEQ. The CDR3 DNA sequence: TGTGCCAGCAGCCAAGAAGACAGGTTGGGTGGATGGCAGTTCTTC. It encodes CASSQEDRLGGWQFF.

The genes are TRBV6-6 and TRBJ2-7; D gene ambiguous. The germline V gene has CDR1 MNHNY and CDR2 SVGAGI (reference sequence). The CDR3 is 11 amino acids. V was trimmed by 6 bases and J by 6 bases, leaving 9 bases between them. CDR3 loop: CASRAGSEQYF. The DNA of the CDR3 is TGTGCCAGCAGGGCCGGGTCCGAGCAGTACTTC.

There are a few counts of this clone. The chain combines TRBV2 with TRBJ1-1; unclear D gene. The V end was cut by 3 bases, the J end by 4 bases, with 3 bases between. CDR1 is SNHLY and CDR2 is FYNNEI in the germline V gene. The CDR3 length is 11 residues. CDR3 bases: TGTGCCAGCAGTGAGGCCACTGAAGCTTTCTTT. Protein sequence: CASSEATEAFF.

The chain couples TRBV6-5 to TRBJ1-2; D perhaps matches TRBD1 (6 bases). The CDR3 covers 14 residues. The ends were cut back, 2 bases at V and 8 bases at J, with 15 bases in the middle. The germline gives CDR1 MNHEY, CDR2 SVGAGI. The CDR3 here is CASSYDRIADGYTF. The CDR3 DNA follows: TGTGCCAGCAGTTACGACAGGATTGCGGACGGCTACACCTTC.

The J gene is TRBJ1-2, the V gene TRBV5-6; the match to TRBD1 covers 7 bases. V was pared by 5 bases and J by 6 bases, with 19 bases of the junction left unmatched. The CDR3 length is 17 residues. Per the germline V gene, CDR1 is SGHDT and CDR2 is YYEEEE. CDR3 nucleotide sequence: TGTGCCAGCAGAACCCCTCTCTCCCCCGGGACAGTGGATGGCTACACCTTC. Protein product: CASRTPLSPGTVDGYTF.

This clone showed up just once. The genes are TRBV2 and TRBJ2-7, with D possibly being TRBD2 (6 bases). With 6 bases removed from V and 7 bases from J, the gap between germline ends came to 10 bases. Germline V gives CDR1 SNHLY, CDR2 FYNNEI. The CDR3 contains 11 residues. The CDR3 DNA is TGTGCCAGCAGGCTAGCGCGGGAGCAGTACTTC. As protein: CASRLAREQYF.

This clone was recorded a few times. The genes are TRBV5-4 and TRBJ2-7, with TRBD2 as a possible D gene (6 bases). V shed 5 bases and J shed 6 bases, with 9 bases lying between them. The germline V gene encodes CDR1 SGHNT and CDR2 YYREEE (reference sequence). The CDR3 covers 11 residues. CDR3 DNA: TGTGCCAGCAGTCGAGCGGGCGAGCAGTACTTC. Protein sequence: CASSRAGEQYF.

The chain has TRBV28 and TRBJ1-5; TRBD1 matches at 9 bases. CDR1 MDHEN and CDR2 SYDVKM come from the germline V gene. The CDR3 length is 12 residues. The ends lost 10 bases at V and 6 bases at J; junction bases unmatched: 4. The chain's CDR3 is CATRDRAQPQHF. The CDR3 nucleotides read TGTGCCACCCGGGACAGGGCTCAGCCCCAGCATTTT.

The J gene is TRBJ2-3, the V gene TRBV10-3; 12 positions agree with TRBD2. The V and J ends lost 10 bases and 0 bases, in that order; junction bases with no gene match: 8. The CDR3 has 16 amino acids. CDR1 and CDR2 from the germline V gene are ENHRY and SYGVKD. The CDR3 DNA reads TGTGCCACCTCCCGGACTAGCGGGGTCAGCACAGATACGCAGTATTTT. This codes for CATSRTSGVSTDTQYF.